This TCR beta chain derives from a study of CD8 T cells in ankylosing spondylitis. Whole-study results and caveats: Significant enrichment of disease-linked clones was reportedly seen in matched ankylosing spondylitis synovial fluid. A motif of under 10 highly homologous TCR beta variants was seen as apparently characteristic of ankylosing spondylitis blood.

This CDR3 is built from 16 residues. V gave up 6 bases and J gave up 7 bases; unmatched junction bases: 9. CDR1 is SEHNR, CDR2 FQNEAQ, per germline (reference sequence). This clonotype came up many times. Its antigen remains unidentified. Researchers built TCR beta libraries using quantitative 5'-RACE with molecular barcodes. MiXCR, run by TCRdb on the 5' RACE reads, gives a single entry per CDR3 protein. Of 130,000 to 150,000 distinct CDR3 sequences in the sample, 7% to 10% were seen once. Sequencing used synovial fluid, either unsorted or a sorted T cell fraction (not recorded which). This chain uses TRBV7-9 with TRBJ2-2, with TRBD1 matching 12 bases. This receptor was taken from a male donor with ankylosing spondylitis. This CDR3 is CASRPRDRGLNGELFF. The CDR3, as DNA: TGTGCCAGCAGACCCCGGGACAGGGGGCTTAACGGGGAGCTGTTTTTT.